The present TCR beta chain was sequenced within a study of T cell responses to AZD1222 COVID-19 vaccine. Study-wide results and limits: White British donors predominated, females outnumbered males, and clonal diversity was possibly underestimated. Among AZD1222 vaccinees, only 5 or 6 were seropositive at baseline.

The ends lost 6 bases at V and 4 bases at J; junction bases unmatched: 2. The CDR3 is made up of 13 amino acids. Germline-derived CDR1 and CDR2 are MNHEY and SMNVEV (reference sequence). Using immunoSEQ multiplex PCR, the repertoire was profiled, and TCRdb retains in-frame clones only, with some absent. The data show about 150,000 clones, with 70% to 90% seen just once and approximately 7% held by the top ten. This clone was detected a few times. Its antigen remains unidentified. The chain combines TRBV27 with TRBJ1-5, with TRBD1 matching 8 bases. The sequence was collected from an adult who had recovered from COVID-19. Sequences were derived from peripheral blood, sampled after recovery from COVID-19. The chain's CDR3 is CASSQGANQPQHF. The CDR3 region has the DNA TGTGCCAGCAGCCAGGGGGCAAATCAGCCCCAGCATTTT.